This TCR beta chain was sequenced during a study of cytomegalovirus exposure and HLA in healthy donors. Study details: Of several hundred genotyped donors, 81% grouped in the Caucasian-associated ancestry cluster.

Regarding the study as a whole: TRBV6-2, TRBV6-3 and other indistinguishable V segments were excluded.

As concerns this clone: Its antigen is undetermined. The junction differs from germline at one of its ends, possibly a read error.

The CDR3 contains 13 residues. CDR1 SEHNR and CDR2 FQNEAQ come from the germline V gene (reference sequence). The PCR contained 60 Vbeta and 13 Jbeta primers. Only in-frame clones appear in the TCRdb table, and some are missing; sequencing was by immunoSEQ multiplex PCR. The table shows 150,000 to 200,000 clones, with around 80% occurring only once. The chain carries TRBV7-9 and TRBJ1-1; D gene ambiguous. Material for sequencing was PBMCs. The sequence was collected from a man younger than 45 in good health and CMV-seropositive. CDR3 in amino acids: CSSSYRGRTEAFF. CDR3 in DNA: TGTTCCAGCAGCTATAGAGGTAGAACTGAAGCTTTCTTT.